This record covers a single T cell receptor (beta chain). The data derive from a study of human T cells and chemical hapten exposure. Across the whole study: Patients additionally received therapeutic doses of diphenylcyclopropenone on the scalp once a week, and this continued throughout the approximately 26-week study. Patch tests applied 0.01% DPC to the upper back and were scored after 6 days.

This CDR3 comprises 15 residues. V dropped 2 bases and J dropped 5; count of bases not matched to a gene: 6. The germline gives CDR1 SGHVS, CDR2 FNYEAQ. The time point: patch test 3, about 24 weeks after DPC sensitization. Documented treatment: therapeutic diphenylcyclopropenone sensitization with weekly scalp DPC. Before extraction, the whole blood was not fractionated, and total RNA was taken from it. TCRdb ran MiXCR on the RACE reads and lists one entry per CDR3 protein. The repertoire holds about 110,000 distinct CDR3 sequences, with under 40% as singletons. The receptor was derived from a man aged 40-49 years with alopecia areata. Some clones in this sample may be carry-over from other donors' samples. The chain has TRBV7-6 and TRBJ2-1, with 7 bases lining up with TRBD2. This sample comprised whole blood, obtained in connection with sensitization to the hapten diphenylcyclopropenone (DPC). CDR3 coding DNA: TGTGCCAGCAGCTTAACGGGAGGTCCAGACAATGAGCAGTTCTTC. It codes for CASSLTGGPDNEQFF.